This TCR beta chain emerged from a study of cytomegalovirus exposure and HLA in healthy donors. Germline assignment: CDR1 SGHNT and CDR2 YYREEE (reference sequence). V lost 4 bases and J 0 bases, leaving 14 bases between the germline ends. The CDR3 is 16 residues long. Comments on this clone: What it binds is unknown.

60 Vbeta and 13 Jbeta primers were used in PCR. Measured with immunoSEQ multiplex PCR; TCRdb has only the in-frame clones, and not every one. The sample records 90,000 or so clones, roughly 70% being singletons. Study-wide results and caveats: HLA allele associations emerged for 16,951 TCR beta sequences in a later analysis, at 0.05 false discovery rate.

The chain couples TRBV5-4 to TRBJ2-1; D call uncertain. The TCR sequence derives from a woman aged 18-35 years in good health and CMV-seropositive. Material: PBMCs. DNA of the CDR3: TGTGCCAGCAGCGAAGCAAAGCGCCCCTCCTACAATGAGCAGTTCTTC. Protein product: CASSEAKRPSYNEQFF. Complete variable domain (other parts from reference TRBV5-4 and TRBJ2-1): ETGVTQSPTHLIKTRGQQVTLRCSSQSGHNTVSWYQQALGQGPQFIFQYYREEENGRGNFPPRFSGLQFPNYSSELNVNALELDDSALYLCASSEAKRPSYNEQFFGPGTRLTVL.